This T cell receptor (beta chain) is from a study of identical twins. This CDR3 contains 13 residues. Germline CDR1 and CDR2: GTSNPN and SVGIG (reference sequence). V gave up 3 bases and J gave up 1 base, with 10 bases separating them. cDNA molecules carried unique molecular identifiers, and template switching added a universal primer site. TCRdb fed the 5' RACE reads into MiXCR, producing one record per CDR3 protein. Here the sample spans some 96,000 distinct CDR3 sequences, 5.5% to 7% being singletons. The sequence was collected from a woman between 50 and 59 years old in good health. The chain recombines TRBV30 with TRBJ2-7; a weak D match, TRBD2 (6 bases). Sequences were obtained from memory T cells sorted from blood. The CDR3 bases are TGTGCCTGGAGCCCGGGGGTTTCCTACGAGCAGTACTTC. Its translation: CAWSPGVSYEQYF.